The rows below give T cell receptor beta chains drawn from one sample of a study of T cells in Graves' hyperthyroidism and ophthalmopathy. One entry per CDR3 protein results from TCRdb running MiXCR on the multiplex PCR reads. The repertoire holds 350,000 or so distinct CDR3 sequences, with approximately 22% as singletons. What was sequenced was blood. The receptors shown here come from a woman aged 45 to 65 with Graves' hyperthyroidism. CDR3s include the opening cysteine and the closing phenylalanine or tryptophan. The D gene is left open where the match is weak. Clone size appears in some rows only: once, few, many, or a class for an expanded clone.

cdr3_nt	cdr3_aa	j_call	clone_size	d_call	v_call
TGTGCCAGCAGCCGGCCCGGGACAGGGGCCTACGAGCAGTACTTC	CASSRPGTGAYEQYF	TRBJ2-7	many	TRBD1	TRBV28
TGTGCCAGCAGTGGAGCGGGAGTTGTCTACAATGAGCAGTTCTTC	CASSGAGVVYNEQFF	TRBJ2-1	many	TRBD2	TRBV6-1
TGTGCCAGTAGTTTTCAGGTAGCTGGGGCCAACGTCCTGACTTTC	CASSFQVAGANVLTF	TRBJ2-6	few	.	TRBV19
TGCAGCGATGGACATGCGCGCCTGTCGGGGTATGGCTACACCTTC	CSDGHARLSGYGYTF	TRBJ1-2	many	.	TRBV29-1
TGTGCCAGCAATATCCCGGGACAGGGGGCCGATGAGCAGTTCTTC	CASNIPGQGADEQFF	TRBJ2-1	.	TRBD1	TRBV28
TGTGCCAGCAGTCTATTCTTGAGGGAAGGAGAGACCCAGTACTTC	CASSLFLREGETQYF	TRBJ2-5	.	.	TRBV28
TGTGCCAGCAGCCCCTCCGTCCACCCTTCCTATGGCTACACCTTC	CASSPSVHPSYGYTF	TRBJ1-2	.	.	TRBV11-2
TGCGCCAGCAGCCAAAGACTAGCGGGCATATTTATTACTCCTACAATGATCGGGCAGTTCTTC	CASSQRLAGIFITPTMIGQFF	TRBJ2-1	few	TRBD2	TRBV4-1
TGTGCCAGCAGTCCCCGGGCTAGCGGGAATGAGCAGTTCTTC	CASSPRASGNEQFF	TRBJ2-1	.	TRBD2	TRBV28
TGTGCCAGCGATTCATCGGGGGAGCTGTTTTTT	CASDSSGELFF	TRBJ2-2	.	.	TRBV6-2/TRBV6-3
TGCGCCAGCAGCTCCGCGACTAGCAGGAACACCGGGGAGCTGTTTTTT	CASSSATSRNTGELFF	TRBJ2-2	many	TRBD2	TRBV5-1
TGCGCCAGCAGCCCCTGGGGGGCCGGAAACACCATATATTTT	CASSPWGAGNTIYF	TRBJ1-3	many	.	TRBV4-1
TGTGCCAGCGCGGGGGGGCGGGAGTCAGATACGCAGTATTTT	CASAGGRESDTQYF	TRBJ2-3	.	TRBD2	TRBV11-2
TGCGCCAGCAGCCAAGATCCCGGGACTAGCGGGGGGGCGGGCACAGATACGCAGTATTTT	CASSQDPGTSGGAGTDTQYF	TRBJ2-3	few	TRBD2	TRBV4-1
TGTGCCAGTAGTGATCAGGGCCAGGGCTATGGCTACACCTTC	CASSDQGQGYGYTF	TRBJ1-2	.	.	TRBV19
TGCGCCAGCAGCCAAGAGGGGGGAGGGGGGCTTGAGCAGTTCTTC	CASSQEGGGGLEQFF	TRBJ2-1	many	.	TRBV4-1
TGCGCCAGCAGCCCGGGCCCGGGAATGGACTATGGCTACACCTTC	CASSPGPGMDYGYTF	TRBJ1-2	many	.	TRBV5-1
TGTGCCAGCAGCCAGGTAGAGGTCGACACTGAAGCTTTCTTT	CASSQVEVDTEAFF	TRBJ1-1	many	.	TRBV7-9
TGTGCCAGCAGCGTTAACCCGAACACTGAAGCTTTCTTT	CASSVNPNTEAFF	TRBJ1-1	many	.	TRBV7-6
TGTGCCAGCAGCTTAACGGGGGGACGGAGCATGAACACTGAAGCTTTCTTT	CASSLTGGRSMNTEAFF	TRBJ1-1	many	.	TRBV7-3
TGTGCCAGCAGTTTTGACAGGGGGAACGGCGGGGAGCTGTTTTTT	CASSFDRGNGGELFF	TRBJ2-2	many	TRBD1	TRBV28
TGTGCCAGCAGTTACCTTGGACAGGGGAACGAGCAGTACTTC	CASSYLGQGNEQYF	TRBJ2-7	many	TRBD1	TRBV6-5
TGTGCCATCAGCCGTGACGGGAACTATGGCTACACCTTC	CAISRDGNYGYTF	TRBJ1-2	many	.	TRBV10-3
TGTGCCAGCAGCCTAACCTCCGGAGGCTACACCTTC	CASSLTSGGYTF	TRBJ1-2	.	.	TRBV9
TGTGCCAGCAGCTGGGGAAACGACCAAGAGACCCAGTACTTC	CASSWGNDQETQYF	TRBJ2-5	many	.	TRBV7-9
TGTGCCAGCAGCCAAAAAAGTCGGACGGGATTATACACTGAAGCTTTCTTT	CASSQKSRTGLYTEAFF	TRBJ1-1	many	.	TRBV3-1
TGTGCCTGGAGTGTCCGAGGGACTAGCGGGATCAGGGATACGCAGTATTTT	CAWSVRGTSGIRDTQYF	TRBJ2-3	.	TRBD2	TRBV30
TGTGCCAGCTCACCACTTATCCACACTACCCAGTACTTC	CASSPLIHTTQYF	TRBJ2-5	.	.	TRBV18
TGTGCCAGCAGTGACTCCCCGGGACTCCCGCCAGGGACCCAGTACTTC	CASSDSPGLPPGTQYF	TRBJ2-5	many	.	TRBV2
TGTGCCAGCAGCTCAGACAGGGTGGGGGAAAAACTGTTTTTT	CASSSDRVGEKLFF	TRBJ1-4	many	TRBD1	TRBV12-3/TRBV12-4
TGTGCCAGCAGCCAAGATCCGGCAGGGAACACTGAAGCTTTCTTT	CASSQDPAGNTEAFF	TRBJ1-1	.	.	TRBV14
TGTGCCAGCTCACCAGAGACAGGGAGCCAGCCCCAGCATTTT	CASSPETGSQPQHF	TRBJ1-5	many	TRBD1	TRBV18
TGTGCCAGCAGCCAAGGAGCCGGGACAGGGAACACCGGGGAGCTGTTTTTT	CASSQGAGTGNTGELFF	TRBJ2-2	.	TRBD1	TRBV3-1
TGTGCCACCAGCGGCAAGGACAGGGTCTATGGCTACACCTTC	CATSGKDRVYGYTF	TRBJ1-2	.	TRBD1	TRBV15
TGTGCCAGCAGTTTATTGGGACAGGGGGAGGGGTACGAGCAGTACTTC	CASSLLGQGEGYEQYF	TRBJ2-7	.	TRBD1	TRBV28
TGCAGCCTAGCCTTACTAGCAGGCACAGAGACCCAGTACTTC	CSLALLAGTETQYF	TRBJ2-5	few	.	TRBV29-1
TGTGCCAGCAGTTCGACCCGGGACACCCGAAATCAGCCCCAGCATTTT	CASSSTRDTRNQPQHF	TRBJ1-5	few	.	TRBV6-2/TRBV6-3
TGCGCCAGCAGTGAGAGGGCCCGGGAGGGTGAGCAGTTCTTC	CASSERAREGEQFF	TRBJ2-1	.	TRBD2	TRBV10-1
TGTGCCAGCAGCCAAGGAAAAGGAATGAACACTGAAGCTTTCTTT	CASSQGKGMNTEAFF	TRBJ1-1	few	.	TRBV4-2
TGTGCCAGCAGCTCTAAGACAGGGGGAACTAATGAAAAACTGTTTTTT	CASSSKTGGTNEKLFF	TRBJ1-4	.	TRBD1	TRBV7-9
TGTGCCAGCAGCCTTAGGGGGAGGGACAATGAGCAGTTCTTC	CASSLRGRDNEQFF	TRBJ2-1	many	.	TRBV7-8
TGTGCCAGCCCTGGCTACACCTTC	CASPGYTF	TRBJ1-2	.	.	TRBV2
TGTGCCAGCAGCTTAGCCCCTCAAACTCCGAGCCAAAACCAGCCCCAGCATTTT	CASSLAPQTPSQNQPQHF	TRBJ1-5	.	.	TRBV11-3
TGTGCCAGCTCACCACATGAGGACACTGAAGCTTTCTTT	CASSPHEDTEAFF	TRBJ1-1	.	.	TRBV18
TGTGCCAGCGCGCGCGGAGCTAGCTCCTACGAGCAGTACTTC	CASARGASSYEQYF	TRBJ2-7	many	.	TRBV11-2
TGCGCCAGCAGCCTGTCGGGGGGTAGGTCAGATACGCAGTATTTT	CASSLSGGRSDTQYF	TRBJ2-3	many	TRBD2	TRBV5-1
TGCAGTGCTAGCTCGCAGGGGAGCGCATCTCAAGAGACCCAGTACTTC	CSASSQGSASQETQYF	TRBJ2-5	.	.	TRBV20-1
TGTGCCAGCTCACCAATAACAGATAATCAGCCCCAGCATTTT	CASSPITDNQPQHF	TRBJ1-5	.	.	TRBV18
TGTGCCAGCAGTTACGGGGGGGTCAACACCGGGGAGCTGTTTTTT	CASSYGGVNTGELFF	TRBJ2-2	.	TRBD2	TRBV6-5
TGTGCCAGTAGCTCCCAACAGGGGGAAAAACTGTTTTTT	CASSSQQGEKLFF	TRBJ1-4	.	TRBD1	TRBV19
TGTGCCTGGAGCGGGGGGGGGTCATCCCGCAATCAGCCCCAGCATTTT	CAWSGGGSSRNQPQHF	TRBJ1-5	many	.	TRBV30
TGTGCCAGCAGTTACTCGATCTTTAGGGACCTCAATCAGCCCCAGCATTTT	CASSYSIFRDLNQPQHF	TRBJ1-5	few	.	TRBV6-6
TGTGCCAGCAGCCAAACGGACGGGACGTATGGCTACACCTTC	CASSQTDGTYGYTF	TRBJ1-2	many	.	TRBV3-1